What follows are 23 T cell receptor beta chains derived from one specimen sequenced in a study of shared clonotypes between healthy human individuals. Terminally differentiated effector memory CD45RA+ cells were excluded by CCR7 positive selection of CD45RO-negative cells. Sequenced by immunoSEQ multiplex PCR; TCRdb stores in-frame clones only, minus some. This sample has some 800,000 clones, with almost 95% found just once. The sequenced sample was naive CD8+ T cells sorted from blood. The receptors stem from a man aged 25-45 years in good health.

The rearrangement joins TRBV29-1 to TRBJ2-1; TRBD2 agrees at 9 bases. Germline trimming cut 6 bases from V and 6 bases from J; bases unmatched to any gene: 9. Germline V CDR1 and CDR2: SQVTM, ANQGSEA. The CDR3 is made up of 14 amino acids. CDR3 sequence reads: CSVGREGPLNEQFF. Written as DNA, the CDR3 is TGCAGCGTCGGGCGGGAGGGCCCTCTCAATGAGCAGTTCTTC.

V usage is TRBV7-9 and J usage is TRBJ2-7, with D possibly being TRBD1 (6 bases). Germline V gene sequence: CDR1 SEHNR, CDR2 FQNEAQ (reference sequence). V lost 7 bases and J 4 bases, leaving 23 bases between the germline ends. There are 16 residues in the CDR3. CDR3 loop: CASTELAGTINYEQYF. In nucleotides, the CDR3 is TGTGCCAGCACCGAATTAGCCGGGACAATTAATTACGAGCAGTACTTC.

CDR3 bases: TGTGCCAGCAGCCCAGCAGGGAGCAGCACTGAAGCTTTCTTT. It codes for CASSPAGSSTEAFF. This chain links TRBV7-9 with TRBJ1-1, with a tentative D call TRBD1 (5 bases). Trimming stripped 5 bases from V and 4 bases from J, with 14 bases between. Germline V gene lookup returns CDR1 SEHNR and CDR2 FQNEAQ (reference sequence). This CDR3 is built from 14 residues.

The CDR3 region is CSVEWTRLEYSSYNEQFF. CDR3 DNA: TGCAGCGTTGAATGGACTAGGCTGGAATATAGCTCCTACAATGAGCAGTTCTTC. V is TRBV29-1 and J is TRBJ2-1, with 7 positions matching TRBD2. The V and J ends lost 2 bases and 0 bases, in that order; junction bases with no gene match: 13. Germline V gene sequence: CDR1 SQVTM, CDR2 ANQGSEA. The CDR3 has 18 amino acids.

V gene TRBV29-1 combines with J gene TRBJ2-7; D uncertain. Germline-derived CDR1 and CDR2 are SQVTM and ANQGSEA. This CDR3 spans 11 amino acids. The V end was cut by 5 bases, the J end by 0 bases, with 5 bases between. CDR3 DNA: TGCAGCGTTCTCTACTCCTACGAGCAGTACTTC. This codes for CSVLYSYEQYF.

V gene TRBV7-9 combines with J gene TRBJ2-1; D assignment may be TRBD1 or TRBD2 (6 bases each). Germline V gene sequence: CDR1 SEHNR, CDR2 FQNEAQ (reference sequence). CDR3 size: 16 residues. V was shortened by 3 bases and J by 4 bases, with 16 bases between the two germline ends. The CDR3 DNA is TGTGCCAGCAGCTTCGGTAGGAGGGGGGAATACAATGAGCAGTTCTTC. Translation: CASSFGRRGEYNEQFF. The entire variable domain, with the rest obtained from reference TRBV7-9 and TRBJ2-1, is as follows: DTGVSQNPRHKITKRGQNVTFRCDPISEHNRLYWYRQTLGQGPEFLTYFQNEAQLEKSRLLSDRFSAERPKGSFSTLEIQRTEQGDSAMYLCASSFGRRGEYNEQFFGPGTRLTVL.

The chain has TRBV20-1 and TRBJ2-1, with D unclear. This CDR3 is built from 11 residues. CDR1 and CDR2 from the germline V gene are DFQATT and SNEGSKA (reference sequence). V shed 7 bases and J shed 5 bases, with 9 bases lying between them. CDR3 nucleotides: TGCAGTGAGGCTATCGACAATGAGCAGTTCTTC. It specifies CSEAIDNEQFF.

The chain couples TRBV5-1 to TRBJ2-2, with 7 bases lining up with TRBD1. V was clipped by 4 bases and J by 7 bases; unmatched bases: 22. This CDR3 comprises 19 residues. Germline CDR1 is SGHRS and CDR2 is YFSETQ. The CDR3 loop reads CASSLDRDWATVVHGELFF. The CDR3 DNA reads TGCGCCAGCAGCCTAGACAGGGATTGGGCTACGGTCGTACACGGGGAGCTGTTTTTT.

This chain joins TRBV9 and TRBJ2-7, with D hard to call. The germline gives CDR1 SGDLS, CDR2 YYNGEE. The length of the CDR3 is 12 residues. V shed 4 bases and J shed 5 bases, with 10 bases lying between them. The CDR3 coding sequence is TGTGCCAGCAGCCCAGGCGGCAACGAGCAGTACTTC. This gives the protein CASSPGGNEQYF.

The chain recombines TRBV10-1 with TRBJ2-7; the match to TRBD1 covers 8 bases. V trimming: 1 base; J trimming: 6 bases; junction bases outside the gene matches: 5. From germline, CDR1 is WNHNN and CDR2 SYGVQD (reference sequence). This CDR3 comprises 14 residues. This CDR3 reads CASSELQGASEQYF. The DNA for the CDR3 is TGCGCCAGCAGTGAGTTGCAGGGGGCTAGCGAGCAGTACTTC.

The gene calls are TRBV2 and TRBJ2-1; TRBD1 matches 8 bases. The CDR3 runs to 15 residues. In germline, CDR1 is SNHLY, CDR2 FYNNEI. The J segment lost 7 bases and the V segment lost 5 bases, leaving 10 bases of the junction unmatched. This CDR3 reads CASSFGQGIFNEQFF. The CDR3 nucleotides are TGTGCCAGCAGTTTCGGACAGGGAATCTTTAATGAGCAGTTCTTC.

The rearrangement links TRBV7-9 to TRBJ1-1; D remains ambiguous. The V gene lost 1 base and the J gene lost 3 bases, with 12 bases spanning the gap. The CDR3 has 15 amino acids. CDR1 is SEHNR and CDR2 is FQNEAQ in the germline V gene (reference sequence). In DNA form, the CDR3 reads TGTGCCAGCAGCTTAGATAATGGGTGGCACACTGAAGCTTTCTTT. Amino acid sequence: CASSLDNGWHTEAFF.

The chain is built from TRBV28 and TRBJ2-7, with TRBD1 matching 7 bases. The CDR3 sequence is 13 residues long. With V trimmed by 7 bases and J by 1 base, 4 bases remained unmatched. Germline V gene lookup returns CDR1 MDHEN and CDR2 SYDVKM. The CDR3 DNA is TGTGCCAGCAAACGACAGGGATCCTACGAGCAGTACTTC. This codes for CASKRQGSYEQYF.

This rearrangement joins TRBV11-2 to TRBJ2-2; D is uncertain. There are 16 residues in the CDR3. CDR1 is SGHAT and CDR2 is FQNNGV in the germline V gene. The germline V and J ends were trimmed by 8 bases and 1 base, with 17 bases remaining between them. CDR3 nucleotide sequence: TGTGCCAGCGATATGGCCTTGGGGAAGAACACCGGGGAGCTGTTTTTT. Encoded protein: CASDMALGKNTGELFF.

The genes are TRBV4-2 and TRBJ2-1; D remains ambiguous. With 1 base removed from V and 0 bases from J, the gap between germline ends came to 16 bases. The CDR3 spans 18 residues. Germline CDR1 reads LGHNA; CDR2 reads YNFKEQ. The chain's CDR3 is CASSQVALQVSSYNEQFF. The CDR3 bases are TGTGCCAGCAGCCAAGTGGCACTACAAGTAAGCTCCTACAATGAGCAGTTCTTC.

This clone was observed a single time. This chain joins TRBV27 and TRBJ2-7, with D unclear. CDR3 length: 13 residues. Between the trimmed V and J ends, which lost 3 bases and 6 bases, there was a span of 12 bases. CDR1 is MNHEY, CDR2 SMNVEV, per germline (reference sequence). CDR3: CASSFAFSAEQYF. The DNA for the CDR3 is TGTGCCAGCAGTTTTGCGTTTTCGGCCGAGCAGTACTTC.

The V and J genes are TRBV9 and TRBJ2-5; D is uncertain. V lost 0 bases to trimming and J lost 5 bases, with 11 bases between them. The CDR3 totals 14 residues. Germline CDR1 and CDR2: SGDLS and YYNGEE. The CDR3 here is CASSVGRSVETQYF. The CDR3 DNA sequence: TGTGCCAGCAGCGTAGGGCGATCGGTGGAGACCCAGTACTTC.

The chain links TRBV27 to TRBJ2-3; 8 bases align to TRBD1. The germline V gene encodes CDR1 MNHEY and CDR2 SMNVEV (reference sequence). V trimming: 5 bases; J trimming: 2 bases; junction bases outside the gene matches: 12. This CDR3 comprises 17 residues. CDR3 loop: CASSPPYGQGYTDTQYF. The CDR3 nucleotides are TGTGCCAGCAGTCCGCCTTACGGACAGGGTTACACAGATACGCAGTATTTT.

The V call is TRBV7-8, the J call TRBJ2-1, with D possibly TRBD1 on 5 matching bases. The germline V gene has CDR1 SGHVS and CDR2 FQNEAQ. This CDR3 spans 16 amino acids. Trimming cost V 0 bases and J 5 bases, with 14 bases left between them. CDR3 protein: CASSLAPNLGHNEQFF. The CDR3 coding sequence is TGTGCCAGCAGCTTAGCCCCAAACCTGGGGCACAATGAGCAGTTCTTC.

This chain joins TRBV7-6 and TRBJ2-3; D remains unclear. There are 18 residues in the CDR3. Per germline, CDR1 SGHVS and CDR2 FNYEAQ. V was shortened by 3 bases and J by 0 bases, with 19 bases between the two germline ends. The CDR3 nucleotides read TGTGCCAGCAGCTTTCCCTCGGGCGAGCCCGGAAGCACAGATACGCAGTATTTT. Translation gives CASSFPSGEPGSTDTQYF. The full variable domain, completed using reference TRBV7-6 and TRBJ2-3, is GAGVSQSPRYKVTKRGQDVALRCDPISGHVSLYWYRQALGQGPEFLTYFNYEAQQDKSGLPNDRFSAERPEGSISTLTIQRTEQRDSAMYRCASSFPSGEPGSTDTQYFGPGTRLTVL.

The chain employs TRBV4-1 and TRBJ2-2; D uncertain. V dropped 1 base and J dropped 3 bases, with 15 bases sitting between them. Per the germline V gene, CDR1 is MGHRA and CDR2 is YSYEKL. The length of the CDR3 is 17 residues. CDR3 DNA: TGCGCCAGCAGCCAAGTCGCGTCCAAACCGGACACCGGGGAGCTGTTTTTT. Translated, it gives CASSQVASKPDTGELFF.

This chain joins TRBV7-3 and TRBJ2-2, with 8 bases that match TRBD2. CDR3 length: 17 amino acids. Germline V lookup: CDR1 SGHTA, CDR2 FQGTGA. The V segment lost 2 bases and the J segment 2 bases; nucleotides outside the gene matches: 7. In DNA, the CDR3 is TGTGCCAGCAGCTTAGGTTTGCTAGCGGGTAACACCGGGGAGCTGTTTTTT. It is translated as CASSLGLLAGNTGELFF.

In its sample, this clone was seen many times. The rearrangement links TRBV6-1 to TRBJ2-7, with 7 bases that match TRBD1. Per germline, CDR1 MNHNS and CDR2 SASEGT. This CDR3 comprises 15 residues. J gave up 0 bases and V 7 bases, and 9 bases lay outside the gene matches. The CDR3 here is CASTETGSGSYEQYF. CDR3 DNA: TGTGCCAGCACGGAGACAGGGAGCGGCTCCTACGAGCAGTACTTC.